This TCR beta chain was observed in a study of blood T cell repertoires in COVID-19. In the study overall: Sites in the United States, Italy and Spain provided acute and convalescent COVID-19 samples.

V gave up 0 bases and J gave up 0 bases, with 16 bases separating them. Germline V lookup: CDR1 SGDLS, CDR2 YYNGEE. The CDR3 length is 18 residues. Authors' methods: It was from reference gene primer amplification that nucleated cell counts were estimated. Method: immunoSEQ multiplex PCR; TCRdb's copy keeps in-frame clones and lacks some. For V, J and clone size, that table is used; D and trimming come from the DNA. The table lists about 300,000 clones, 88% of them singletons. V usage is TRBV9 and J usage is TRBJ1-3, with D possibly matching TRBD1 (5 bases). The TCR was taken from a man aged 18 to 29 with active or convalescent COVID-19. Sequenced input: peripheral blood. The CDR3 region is CASSVGPLEGLSGNTIYF. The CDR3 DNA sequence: TGTGCCAGCAGCGTAGGACCCCTGGAGGGACTCTCTGGAAACACCATATATTTT.